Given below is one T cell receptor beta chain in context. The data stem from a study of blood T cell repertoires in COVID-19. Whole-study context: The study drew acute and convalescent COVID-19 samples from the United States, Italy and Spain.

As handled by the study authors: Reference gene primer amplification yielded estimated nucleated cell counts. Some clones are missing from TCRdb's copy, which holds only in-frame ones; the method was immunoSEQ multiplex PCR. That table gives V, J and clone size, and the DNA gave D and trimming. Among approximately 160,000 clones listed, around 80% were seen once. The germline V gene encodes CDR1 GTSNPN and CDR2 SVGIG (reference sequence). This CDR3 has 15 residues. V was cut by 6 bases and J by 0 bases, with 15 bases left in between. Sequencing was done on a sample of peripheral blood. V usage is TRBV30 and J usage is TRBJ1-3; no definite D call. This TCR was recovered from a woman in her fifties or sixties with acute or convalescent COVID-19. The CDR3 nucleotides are TGTGCCTGTGGGTCCGAACGGGTCTCTGGAAACACCATATATTTT. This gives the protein CACGSERVSGNTIYF. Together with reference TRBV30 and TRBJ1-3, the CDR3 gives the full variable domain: SQTIHQWPATLVQPVGSPLSLECTVEGTSNPNLYWYRQAAGRGLQLLFYSVGIGQISSEVPQNLSASRPQDRQFILSSKKLLLSDSGFYLCACGSERVSGNTIYFGEGSWLTVV.